This T cell receptor (beta chain) was retrieved from a study of blood T cell repertoires in COVID-19. Study summary: Acute and convalescent COVID-19 samples came from the United States, Italy and Spain.

Only in-frame clones appear in the TCRdb table, and some are missing; sequencing was by immunoSEQ multiplex PCR. This table holds around 97,000 clones, about 89% found once. Trimming left V 2 bases short and J 11 bases short, with 11 bases between. The CDR3 contains 12 residues. Germline loops: CDR1 MNHEY, CDR2 SVGEGT. The chain couples TRBV6-2 or TRBV6-3 to TRBJ2-3; perhaps TRBD2 as D (5 bases). The sequence was obtained from a human donor in a cohort sampled during active COVID-19. The material sequenced was peripheral blood. In DNA, the CDR3 is TGTGCCAGCAGTTACCACCTAGCAATGCAGTATTTT. It is translated as CASSYHLAMQYF.